The 5 T cell receptor beta chains listed next were all sequenced from one sample in a study of shared clonotypes between healthy human individuals. This table comes from immunoSEQ multiplex PCR, and its TCRdb copy is limited to in-frame clones, with some not included. The sample gives over a million clones, around 95% of which show up once; 0.95% to 1.5% is in the top ten. Specimen: naive CD4+ T cells sorted from blood. Subset noted: CD45RA+ positively selected. The receptor source for this set is a man younger than 45 in good health.

The chain carries TRBV9 and TRBJ2-7; 8 bases are a match to TRBD1. Unmatched junction bases numbered 11, after V lost 3 bases and J lost 6 bases. The V gene's germline CDR1 is SGDLS and CDR2 YYNGEE. This CDR3 region has 15 residues. The chain's CDR3 is CASSGGRTGLSEQYF. CDR3 sequence (DNA): TGTGCCAGCAGCGGAGGAAGGACAGGGTTAAGCGAGCAGTACTTC.

This chain links TRBV7-9 with TRBJ2-1; possibly TRBD2 for D (5 bases). The CDR3 is 13 amino acids. The V end was cut by 4 bases, the J end by 4 bases, with 8 bases between. Germline CDR1 SEHNR, CDR2 FQNEAQ (reference sequence). This chain's CDR3 is CASSSGYYNEQFF. Here the CDR3 DNA reads TGTGCCAGCAGCTCGGGATATTACAATGAGCAGTTCTTC.

This rearrangement joins TRBV2 to TRBJ1-3; no reliable D call. The CDR3 is 16 amino acids. CDR1 and CDR2 from the germline V gene are SNHLY and FYNNEI. Trimming left V 7 bases short and J 3 bases short, with 19 bases between. The CDR3 loop is CASKNTLGLIGNTIYF. Written as DNA, the CDR3 is TGTGCCAGCAAAAACACGCTCGGCCTTATTGGAAACACCATATATTTT.

The chain recombines TRBV5-1 with TRBJ1-1; a possible D gene is TRBD1 (5 bases). Germline assignment: CDR1 SGHRS and CDR2 YFSETQ. V lost 2 bases, J lost 8 bases, and 16 bases lay in between. The CDR3 has 14 amino acids. The CDR3 loop reads CASSLINTGTEAFF. The CDR3 DNA is TGCGCCAGCAGCTTAATTAATACCGGGACGGAAGCTTTCTTT. The full variable domain, completed using reference TRBV5-1 and TRBJ1-1, is KAGVTQTPRYLIKTRGQQVTLSCSPISGHRSVSWYQQTPGQGLQFLFEYFSETQRNKGNFPGRFSGRQFSNSRSEMNVSTLELGDSALYLCASSLINTGTEAFFGQGTRLTVV.

On this clone: The same CDR3 also results from other DNA sequences found in this sample. This sequence joins TRBV2 and TRBJ2-5; D ambiguous. This CDR3 is built from 11 residues. V shed 3 bases and J shed 5 bases, with 4 bases lying between them. Germline CDR1 reads SNHLY; CDR2 reads FYNNEI. CDR3: CASSERETQYF. As DNA, the CDR3 is TGTGCCAGCAGTGAGAGGGAGACCCAGTACTTC.